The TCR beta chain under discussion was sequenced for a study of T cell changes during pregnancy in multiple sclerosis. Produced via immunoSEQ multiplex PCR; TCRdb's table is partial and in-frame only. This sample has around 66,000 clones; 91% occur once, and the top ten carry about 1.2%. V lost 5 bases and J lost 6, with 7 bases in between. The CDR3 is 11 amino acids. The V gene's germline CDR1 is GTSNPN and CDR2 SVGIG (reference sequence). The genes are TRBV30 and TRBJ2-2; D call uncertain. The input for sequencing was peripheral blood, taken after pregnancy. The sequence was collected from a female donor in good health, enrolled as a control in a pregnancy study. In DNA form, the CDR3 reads TGTGCCTGGGAGTTCTCCGGGGAGCTGTTTTTT. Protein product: CAWEFSGELFF.